What follows are 18 T cell receptor beta chains derived from one specimen sequenced in a study of CD8 T cells in ankylosing spondylitis. Whole-study findings and limits: Seemingly characteristic of ankylosing spondylitis blood was a TCR beta motif consisting of several highly homologous variants.

Each CDR3 protein is one row after TCRdb ran MiXCR on the 5' RACE reads. The table has a few hundred thousand distinct CDR3 sequences, around 22% seen once. Their specific antigens are unknown. The specimen sequenced was blood, either unsorted or a sorted T cell fraction (not recorded which). All receptors derive from a male donor with ankylosing spondylitis.

The chain is built from TRBV6-5 and TRBJ1-2; no definite D call. The CDR3 has 14 amino acids. V was clipped by 3 bases and J by 2 bases, with 10 bases between them. CDR1 MNHEY and CDR2 SVGAGI come from the germline V gene. CDR3 DNA: TGTGCCAGCAGTTATCGGGGATTAAACTATGGCTACACCTTC. Encoded protein: CASSYRGLNYGYTF.

The gene calls are TRBV5-1 and TRBJ2-2; D ambiguous. Trimming removed 0 bases at V and 1 base at J, with 10 bases between. This CDR3 contains 16 residues. The germline V gene has CDR1 SGHRS and CDR2 YFSETQ. The CDR3 DNA reads as TGCGCCAGCAGCTTGGAGTCTGTTGAGAACACCGGGGAGCTGTTTTTT. It encodes CASSLESVENTGELFF. The full variable domain, with the rest looked up from reference TRBV5-1 and TRBJ2-2, is KAGVTQTPRYLIKTRGQQVTLSCSPISGHRSVSWYQQTPGQGLQFLFEYFSETQRNKGNFPGRFSGRQFSNSRSEMNVSTLELGDSALYLCASSLESVENTGELFFGEGSRLTVL.

This rearrangement joins TRBV10-3 to TRBJ2-1; 7 bases align to TRBD1. V lost 2 bases and J lost 8; bases outside the gene matches: 9. CDR3 length equals 15 residues. CDR1 and CDR2 (germline): ENHRY, SYGVKD. This CDR3 reads CAISETTQGWDEQFF. The CDR3 coding sequence is TGTGCCATCAGTGAGACAACACAGGGGTGGGATGAGCAGTTCTTC.

The gene calls are TRBV6-1 and TRBJ2-7; D is unclear. Per the germline V gene, CDR1 is MNHNS and CDR2 is SASEGT. Trimming shortened V by 8 bases and J by 4 bases, and 15 bases separated the two germline ends. This CDR3 is 13 amino acids long. The CDR3 DNA reads as TGTGCCAGCCGGGTCCCAACTAAATACGAGCAGTACTTC. Translating it yields CASRVPTKYEQYF.

The V and J genes are TRBV5-1 and TRBJ2-3, with 15 bases identical to TRBD2. The CDR3 consists of 18 residues. The V gene's germline CDR1 is SGHRS and CDR2 YFSETQ. The trim removed 3 bases at V and 6 bases at J, leaving 11 bases unmatched. The CDR3 reads CASSWTGTSGRNSDTQYF. Written as DNA, the CDR3 is TGCGCCAGCAGCTGGACCGGGACTAGCGGGAGGAATTCGGATACGCAGTATTTT.

The V gene is TRBV7-9, the J gene TRBJ2-3; 7 nucleotides agree with TRBD2. V lost 6 bases to trimming and J lost 1 base; unmatched junction nucleotides: 7. CDR1 is SEHNR and CDR2 is FQNEAQ in the germline V gene (reference sequence). The length of the CDR3 is 15 residues. The CDR3 protein is CASSPSGTGTDTQYF. The CDR3 DNA is TGTGCCAGCAGTCCCAGCGGGACCGGCACAGATACGCAGTATTTT.

This clonotype was seen only a few times. The rearrangement links TRBV28 to TRBJ2-2; 10 bases line up with TRBD2. Germline V lookup: CDR1 MDHEN, CDR2 SYDVKM. The ends lost 8 bases at V and 1 base at J; junction bases unmatched: 10. The CDR3 has 17 residues. CDR3 protein: CASVGLAGAENTGELFF. CDR3 DNA: TGTGCCAGCGTCGGGCTAGCGGGAGCTGAGAACACCGGGGAGCTGTTTTTT. Full variable domain (rest looked up from reference TRBV28 and TRBJ2-2): DVKVTQSSRYLVKRTGEKVFLECVQDMDHENMFWYRQDPGLGLRLIYFSYDVKMKEKGDIPEGYSVSREKKERFSLILESASTNQTSMYLCASVGLAGAENTGELFFGEGSRLTVL.

This clonotype was detected ten times or more. CDR3 sequence: CASSRWGSNEQFF. In nucleotides, the CDR3 is TGTGCCAGCAGTCGATGGGGGTCCAATGAGCAGTTCTTC. V usage is TRBV12-3 or TRBV12-4 and J usage is TRBJ2-1; D possibly uses TRBD1 or TRBD2 (5 bases each). V lost 5 bases, J lost 6 bases, and 11 bases lay in between. The CDR3 consists of 13 residues.

The chain employs TRBV12-3 or TRBV12-4 and TRBJ1-5; perhaps TRBD1 as D (6 bases). The length of the CDR3 is 15 residues. Trimming cost V 1 base and J 4 bases, with 11 bases left between them. The CDR3 protein is CASSLGGGLNQPQHF. CDR3 nucleotide sequence: TGTGCCAGCAGTTTAGGAGGGGGTTTGAATCAGCCCCAGCATTTT.

The chain couples TRBV18 to TRBJ2-2; no firm D call. The V and J ends lost 3 bases and 1 base respectively, with 12 bases between them. The CDR3 covers 16 residues. Germline V lookup: CDR1 KGHSH, CDR2 LQKENI. CDR3 protein: CASSPIRAQNTGELFF. CDR3 DNA sequence: TGTGCCAGCTCACCTATTAGGGCGCAGAACACCGGGGAGCTGTTTTTT.

This clonotype was seen only a few times. This chain uses TRBV3-1 with TRBJ1-1; a possible D gene is TRBD1 (5 bases). The CDR3 runs 17 residues. V lost 1 base, J lost 7 bases, and 22 bases lay in between. Germline CDR1 and CDR2: LGHDT and YNNKEL (reference sequence). CDR3 sequence: CASSQVYDLRQGGEAFF. In DNA, the CDR3 is TGTGCCAGCAGCCAAGTCTACGATTTACGGCAGGGAGGTGAAGCTTTCTTT.

This clonotype was counted only a few times. The chain joins TRBV7-3 to TRBJ2-3; D remains unclear. V lost 6 bases and J 6 bases, leaving 13 bases between the germline ends. This CDR3 contains 13 residues. Looked up from germline, CDR1 is SGHTA and CDR2 is FQGTGA. This chain's CDR3 is CASSHTSGDTQYF. The CDR3 coding sequence is TGTGCCAGCAGTCATACCTCTGGGGATACGCAGTATTTT.

This rearrangement joins TRBV6-5 to TRBJ2-7; D unclear. Germline V gene sequence: CDR1 MNHEY, CDR2 SVGAGI. With 8 bases removed from V and 3 bases from J, the gap between germline ends came to 8 bases. The CDR3 is made up of 11 amino acids. In DNA, the CDR3 is TGTGCCAGCGGTCGGAGCTACGAGCAGTACTTC. Protein sequence: CASGRSYEQYF.

The rearrangement joins TRBV6-5 to TRBJ2-5, with unresolved D. The CDR3 is made up of 15 amino acids. Per germline, CDR1 MNHEY and CDR2 SVGAGI. The ends were cut back, 0 bases at V and 0 bases at J, with 8 bases in the middle. The CDR3 nucleotides are TGTGCCAGCAGTTACTCGACTCGGTACCAAGAGACCCAGTACTTC. Protein sequence: CASSYSTRYQETQYF.

CDR3 sequence reads: CASSQEGGRPHEQYF. The CDR3 DNA sequence: TGTGCCAGCAGCCAAGAGGGCGGGAGGCCCCACGAGCAGTACTTC. The chain links TRBV4-2 to TRBJ2-7; 8 nucleotides match TRBD2. Germline trimming cut 0 bases from V and 5 bases from J; bases unmatched to any gene: 6. This CDR3 has 15 amino acids. The germline CDR1 and CDR2 sequences are LGHNA and YNFKEQ.

This clonotype occurred a few times. The chain couples TRBV6-1 to TRBJ2-5; D remains unclear. Germline assignment: CDR1 MNHNS and CDR2 SASEGT. The CDR3 is 14 residues long. The V gene lost 0 bases and the J gene lost 7 bases, with 12 bases spanning the gap. The CDR3 DNA sequence: TGTGCCAGCAGTGAAGCCCTAGTGATGGGGACCCAGTACTTC. Its protein product is CASSEALVMGTQYF.

The chain combines TRBV5-1 with TRBJ1-3; D may be TRBD1 (5 bases). The CDR3 consists of 14 residues. Trimming removed 7 bases at V and 2 bases at J, with 13 bases between. Germline V CDR1 and CDR2: SGHRS, YFSETQ. CDR3 coding DNA: TGCGCCAGCGCCTCGGGGCAGCCTGGAAACACCATATATTTT. Its translation: CASASGQPGNTIYF.

This chain joins TRBV9 and TRBJ2-1; 9 bases fit TRBD2. The CDR3 spans 16 residues. Germline V lookup: CDR1 SGDLS, CDR2 YYNGEE. Losses at the gene ends were 2 bases for V and 3 bases for J; bases not matched to a gene: 6. The CDR3 DNA is TGTGCCAGCAGCGTCTATCTAGCGGGATTCTACAATGAGCAGTTCTTC. Its translation: CASSVYLAGFYNEQFF.